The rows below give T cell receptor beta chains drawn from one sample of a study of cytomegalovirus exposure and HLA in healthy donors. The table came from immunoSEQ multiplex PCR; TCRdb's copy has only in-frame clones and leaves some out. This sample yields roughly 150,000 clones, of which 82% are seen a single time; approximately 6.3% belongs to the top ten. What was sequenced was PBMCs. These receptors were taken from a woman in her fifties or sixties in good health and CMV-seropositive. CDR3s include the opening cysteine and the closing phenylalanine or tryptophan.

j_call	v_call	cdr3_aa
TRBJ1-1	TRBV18	CASSPGQGPNTEAFF
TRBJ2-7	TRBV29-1	CSVEADYEQYF
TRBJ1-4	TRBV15	CATRGTEEKLFF
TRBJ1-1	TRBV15	CATSRDPENTEAFF
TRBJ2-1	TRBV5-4	CASSLGREGYNEQFF
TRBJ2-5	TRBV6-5	CASRSSGGLGTQYF
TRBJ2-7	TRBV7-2	CASSETGTASYEQYF
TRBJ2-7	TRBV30	CAWSLGTGAYEQYF
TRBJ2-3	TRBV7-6	CASSLALSSRPTDTQYF
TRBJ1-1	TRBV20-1	CSVGAETEAFF
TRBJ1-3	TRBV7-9	CASSLFLRGSSGNTIYF
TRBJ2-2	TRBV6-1	CASSETTGLGPGELFF
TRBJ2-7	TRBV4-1	CASSQGSDRITYEQYF
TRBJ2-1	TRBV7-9	CASMAGGIYNEQFF
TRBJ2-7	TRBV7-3	CASSSVRGTRLYEQYF
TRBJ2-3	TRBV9	CASSVSNTDTQYF
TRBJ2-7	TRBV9	CASSTHGGEQYF
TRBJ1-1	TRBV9	CASSAGQGTAFF
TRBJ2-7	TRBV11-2	CASSLGAGGYEQYF
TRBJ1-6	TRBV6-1	CASSPPGGLGSPLHF
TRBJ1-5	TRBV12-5	CASALTGAKPQHF
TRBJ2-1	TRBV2	CASTGGVYNEQFF
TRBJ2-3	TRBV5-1	CASGRADTDTQYF
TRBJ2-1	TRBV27	CASKQQGSSYNEQFF
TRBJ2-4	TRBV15	CATRSPRQGIQYF
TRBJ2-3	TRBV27	CASSLGQGVDTQYF
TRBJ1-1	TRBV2	CASSRDWGGGTEAFF
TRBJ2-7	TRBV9	CASSVGTGGRDEQYF
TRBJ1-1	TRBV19	CASRDRGGNTEAFF
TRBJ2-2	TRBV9	CASSAYNTGELFF
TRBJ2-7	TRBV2	CASMGQIYEQYF
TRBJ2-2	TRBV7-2	CASSRDFTGELFF
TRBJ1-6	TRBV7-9	CASSLETGASPLHF
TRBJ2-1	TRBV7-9	CASSSPSGGYEQFF
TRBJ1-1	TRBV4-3	CASSPRQRGTEAFF
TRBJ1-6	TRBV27	CASSFFPNSPLHF
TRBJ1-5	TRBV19	CASSPGQSGNQPQHF
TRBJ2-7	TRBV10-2	CASSESAYEQYF
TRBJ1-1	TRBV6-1	CASSGGTVSLGEAFF
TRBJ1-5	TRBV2	CASSGDRGGPAYQPQHF
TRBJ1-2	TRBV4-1	CASSQLSKQPKLYGYTF
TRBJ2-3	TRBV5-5	CASSPISGTGYTDTQYF
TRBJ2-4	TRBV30	CAWSVPPGQGNIQYF
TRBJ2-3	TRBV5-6	CASSTRQGKSTDTQYF
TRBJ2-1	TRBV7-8	CASSLLASGGASLGQFF
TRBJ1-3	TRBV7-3	CASSHYRVRNTIYF
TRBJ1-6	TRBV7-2	CASSLEPGQGNSPLHF
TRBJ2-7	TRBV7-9	CSSSHGTSGGRSYEQYF
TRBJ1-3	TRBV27	CASSPGTGPNGGNTIYF
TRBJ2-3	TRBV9	CASSTGGGGAADTQYF
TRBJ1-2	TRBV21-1	CASSTKPTGLECGYTF
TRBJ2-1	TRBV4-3	CASSQDMGADEQFF
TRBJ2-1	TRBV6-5	CASRGLAGDNNEQFF
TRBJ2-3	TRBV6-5	CASSQRGSTDTQYF
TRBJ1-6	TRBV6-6	CASSYGTENSPLHF
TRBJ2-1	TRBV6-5	CASSPTSGGNEQFF
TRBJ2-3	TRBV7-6	CASSLYMTSTDTQYF